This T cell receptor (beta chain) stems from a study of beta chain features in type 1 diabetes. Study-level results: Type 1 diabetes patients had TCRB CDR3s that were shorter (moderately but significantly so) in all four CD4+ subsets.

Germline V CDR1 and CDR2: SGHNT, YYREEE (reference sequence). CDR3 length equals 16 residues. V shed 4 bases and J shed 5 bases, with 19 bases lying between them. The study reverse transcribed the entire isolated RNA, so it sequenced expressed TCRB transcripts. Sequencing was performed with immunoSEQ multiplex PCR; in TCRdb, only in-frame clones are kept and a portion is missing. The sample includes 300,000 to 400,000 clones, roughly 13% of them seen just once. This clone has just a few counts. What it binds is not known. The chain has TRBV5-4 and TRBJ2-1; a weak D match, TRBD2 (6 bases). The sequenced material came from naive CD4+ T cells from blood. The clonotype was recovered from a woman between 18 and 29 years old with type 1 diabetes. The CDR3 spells CASSHGGGHGNNEQFF. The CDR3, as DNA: TGTGCCAGCAGCCACGGGGGTGGTCATGGAAACAATGAGCAGTTCTTC.